This T cell receptor beta chain originates from a study of cytomegalovirus exposure and HLA in healthy donors (dated 2017 in TCRdb). Describing the broader study: A later analysis indicated that the 110 or so validation repertoires were generated on the platform also employed for the approximately 690 repertoires of the first cohort. High-throughput TCR immunosequencing, statistical association of individual TCRs with disease status, and machine learning were combined to predict cytomegalovirus infection status. The study aimed to test whether signatures of past pathogen exposure could be identified by cataloging public T cell receptors. A separate validation cohort of approximately 130 different subjects was used in addition to the roughly 670-subject first cohort.

Notes on this clone: Its antigen is currently not known. Base qualities are not recorded, but no much larger clone differs from it by a single base.

V is shortened by 4 bases, J by 5 bases, and the region joining them spans 12 bases. Its CDR3 holds 14 amino acids, cysteine through phenylalanine. CDR3 DNA is the only sequence kept; it has 42 bases, read in frame from the first base. CDR1 and CDR2, per the germline V gene, are SGHRS and YFSETQ. General conclusions and limits of the study: The study gave a list of over 150 TCR beta chains associated with cytomegalovirus. A later analysis lacked HLA typing for the validation cohort, so it scored co-occurrence in that cohort across all 120 or so repertoires. A later analysis found that TCRs clustered in the first cohort also tended to co-occur in the approximately 120 validation repertoires, with more than 90% of cluster scores above 0. Most TCR sequences were seen in very few donors, while some public TCRs were found in many individuals. According to the authors, the approach could potentially be generalized to other disease states and immunological phenotypes. In both the original and validation cohorts, the classifier was reported to diagnose cytomegalovirus status with high specificity and sensitivity. In vitro tests confirmed that three of the cytomegalovirus-associated TCR beta chains recognize cytomegalovirus antigens.

The library was built by means of the immunoSEQ multiplex PCR assay. Turning to the authors' computational methods: To diagnose cytomegalovirus status from the catalog of TCR beta chain sequences, a statistical classification framework was built. What TCRdb holds here is the immuneACCESS table cut down to in-frame rearrangements. Part of the clones is not present; checked against another copy, under half of the missing clones reflect an unresolved V gene, and the others are unexplained. V and J calls and clone size are as listed in that table; D and trimming were resolved from the DNA. This sample gives tens of thousands of clones in total; roughly 94% of them show up just once. The ten largest clones take up about 0.6% of the sample. The donors belonged to the validation cohort of around 110 subjects, which was separate from the roughly 700-subject first cohort.

The receptor comes from a woman between 18 and 29 years old in good health and CMV-seronegative. The chain employs TRBV5-1 and TRBJ1-4; TRBD1 is possibly the D segment (6 matching bases). Sequencing was carried out using PBMCs. The DNA sequence follows: TGCGCCAGCAGCCAGGACAGTGTCAATGAAAAACTGTTTTTT. This translates into CASSQDSVNEKLFF.